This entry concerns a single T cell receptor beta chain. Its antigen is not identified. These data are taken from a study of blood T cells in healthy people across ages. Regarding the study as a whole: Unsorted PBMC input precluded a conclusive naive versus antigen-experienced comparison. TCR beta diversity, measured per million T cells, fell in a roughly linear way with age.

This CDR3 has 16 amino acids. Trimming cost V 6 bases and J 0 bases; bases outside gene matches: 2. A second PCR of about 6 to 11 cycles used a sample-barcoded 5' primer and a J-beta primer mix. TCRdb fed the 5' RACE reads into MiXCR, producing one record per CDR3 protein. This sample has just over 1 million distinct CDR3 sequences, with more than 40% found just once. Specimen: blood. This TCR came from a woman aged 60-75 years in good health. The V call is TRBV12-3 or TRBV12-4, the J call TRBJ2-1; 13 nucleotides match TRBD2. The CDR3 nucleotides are TGTGCCAGCAGGGGACTAGCGGGAAGCTCCTACAATGAGCAGTTCTTC. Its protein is CASRGLAGSSYNEQFF.